The 15 T cell receptor beta chains given below trace back to one sample, sequenced in a study of T cell responses to AZD1222 COVID-19 vaccine. Clones were read by immunoSEQ multiplex PCR, and TCRdb kept only the in-frame ones, dropping some. This table has 95,000 to 110,000 clones, more than 80% appearing once. The material was peripheral blood, obtained on day 0 of AZD1222 vaccination. The receptors here all came from an adult in good health.

V is TRBV21-1 and J is TRBJ1-5; the table's D gene call, TRBD1, was not cross checked with the DNA. TRBV21-1 is classified as a pseudogene. The CDR3 has 17 residues. In DNA, the CDR3 is TGTGCCAGCAGCAAAGCGCCTGGGACAGGGTGCAATCAGCCCCAGCATTTT. Residues: CASSKAPGTGCNQPQHF.

The rearrangement uses TRBV7-3 and TRBJ2-2; 10 bases map to TRBD1. Germline V gene lookup returns CDR1 SGHTA and CDR2 FQGTGA. The CDR3 length is 19 residues. V was clipped by 5 bases and J by 4 bases; unmatched bases: 16. CDR3 loop: CASSPSPRKGQGSTGELFF. Here the CDR3 DNA reads TGTGCCAGCAGCCCTTCACCCCGCAAGGGACAGGGGAGCACCGGGGAGCTGTTTTTT.

This clone was seen just once. V is TRBV7-9 and J is TRBJ2-3; 11 nucleotides agree with TRBD2. The CDR3 length is 17 residues. Germline V CDR1 and CDR2: SEHNR, FQNEAQ (reference sequence). With V trimmed by 4 bases and J by 5 bases, 11 bases remained unmatched. The chain's CDR3 is CASSSSYSGRGGDTQYF. DNA for the CDR3: TGTGCCAGCAGCTCTTCGTATAGCGGGAGGGGGGGAGATACGCAGTATTTT. Together with reference TRBV7-9 and TRBJ2-3, the CDR3 gives the full variable domain: DTGVSQNPRHKITKRGQNVTFRCDPISEHNRLYWYRQTLGQGPEFLTYFQNEAQLEKSRLLSDRFSAERPKGSFSTLEIQRTEQGDSAMYLCASSSSYSGRGGDTQYFGPGTRLTVL.

The rearrangement uses TRBV10-2 and TRBJ2-5; no reliable D call. CDR3 length equals 12 residues. The germline V gene has CDR1 WSHSY and CDR2 SAAADI. Deletions cut 0 bases from V and 4 bases from J, with 3 bases between. The CDR3 loop is CASSESRETQYF. The CDR3, as DNA: TGCGCCAGCAGTGAGTCTAGAGAGACCCAGTACTTC.

The V gene is TRBV4-3, the J gene TRBJ1-3; 8 nucleotides match TRBD1. Germline CDR1 reads LGHNA; CDR2 reads YSLEER. The CDR3 spans 14 residues. The J segment lost 2 bases and the V segment lost 4 bases, leaving 1 base of the junction unmatched. CDR3 bases: TGCGCCAGCAGCCGGACAGGGACTGGAAACACCATATATTTT. The encoded protein is CASSRTGTGNTIYF.

This chain links TRBV5-6 with TRBJ1-6; D is unclear. Germline values: CDR1 SGHDT, CDR2 YYEEEE. V was shortened by 2 bases and J by 10 bases, with 10 bases between the two germline ends. The CDR3 is 13 residues long. The CDR3 is CASSFPGESPLHF. Here the CDR3 DNA reads TGTGCCAGCAGCTTCCCCGGGGAATCACCCCTCCACTTT.

The CDR3 here is CASSLYDQPQHF. The CDR3 coding sequence is TGTGCCAGCAGCCTATACGATCAGCCCCAGCATTTT. The chain employs TRBV12-3 or TRBV12-4 and TRBJ1-5; D not resolved. The V gene lost 6 bases and the J gene lost 5 bases, with 8 bases spanning the gap. This CDR3 has 12 amino acids.

J is TRBJ2-1 and V is TRBV6-5; TRBD2 aligns across 14 bases. CDR1 and CDR2 (germline): MNHEY, SVGAGI. V gave up 0 bases and J gave up 9 bases; unmatched junction bases: 4. This CDR3 spans 16 amino acids. The CDR3 is CASSYSGLAGVSEQFF. In DNA, the CDR3 is TGTGCCAGCAGTTACTCGGGACTAGCGGGAGTCAGTGAGCAGTTCTTC.

The chain couples TRBV5-1 to TRBJ2-2; a weak D match, TRBD2 (6 bases). The germline V gene has CDR1 SGHRS and CDR2 YFSETQ. This CDR3 comprises 15 residues. Trimming stripped 0 bases from V and 1 base from J, with 7 bases between. The CDR3 loop is CASSLAGVNTGELFF. The CDR3 DNA sequence: TGCGCCAGCAGCTTGGCGGGAGTGAACACCGGGGAGCTGTTTTTT.

In nucleotides, the CDR3 is TGCGCCAGCAGCCAAAGGGGGGCCCTAACCCTCGATGAGCAGTTCTTC. Translated: CASSQRGALTLDEQFF. V is TRBV4-3 and J is TRBJ2-1, with D perhaps being TRBD1 or TRBD2 (6 bases each). The CDR3 extends over 16 amino acids. The germline V gene encodes CDR1 LGHNA and CDR2 YSLEER. V lost 2 bases to trimming and J lost 8 bases, with 19 bases between them.

The gene calls are TRBV7-9 and TRBJ2-3; the D gene is possibly TRBD1 (7 bases). Per the germline V gene, CDR1 is SEHNR and CDR2 is FQNEAQ (reference sequence). The CDR3 sequence is 14 residues long. V was trimmed by 6 bases and J by 7 bases, leaving 17 bases between them. CDR3 in amino acids: CASRIQGGLNTQYF. CDR3 DNA sequence: TGTGCCAGCAGGATCCAGGGGGGCCTGAATACGCAGTATTTT.

A single count supports this clone. V is TRBV9 and J is TRBJ2-3; D remains ambiguous. The CDR3 is made up of 15 amino acids. Germline V gene lookup returns CDR1 SGDLS and CDR2 YYNGEE. V was trimmed by 4 bases and J by 4 bases, leaving 16 bases between them. The CDR3 nucleotides are TGTGCCAGCAGCCCTGGAATCTCCATTCCAGATACGCAGTATTTT. Protein product: CASSPGISIPDTQYF.

The J gene is TRBJ2-3, the V gene TRBV2, with a tentative D call TRBD1 (6 bases). Germline loops: CDR1 SNHLY, CDR2 FYNNEI. This CDR3 is built from 14 residues. V lost 6 bases and J lost 2, with 12 bases in between. CDR3: CASSGWTVTDTQYF. As DNA, the CDR3 is TGTGCCAGCAGCGGGTGGACAGTCACAGATACGCAGTATTTT.

The V call is TRBV28, the J call TRBJ1-1, with D possibly being TRBD1 (5 bases). The CDR3 spans 12 residues. Germline V lookup: CDR1 MDHEN, CDR2 SYDVKM. V was trimmed by 5 bases and J by 8 bases, leaving 12 bases between them. As DNA, the CDR3 is TGTGCCAGCAGTCGAGGGACGGGCGAAGCTTTCTTT. Its translation is CASSRGTGEAFF.

This chain uses TRBV2 with TRBJ2-6; no reliable D call. The germline V gene has CDR1 SNHLY and CDR2 FYNNEI. CDR3 length: 16 residues. The V and J ends lost 0 bases and 4 bases respectively, with 10 bases between them. The CDR3 sequence is CASSEARNVGANVLTF. CDR3 DNA: TGTGCCAGCAGTGAAGCTAGGAACGTGGGGGCCAACGTCCTGACTTTC.